This T cell receptor beta chain was observed in a study of response to subunit inactivated influenza vaccine. Each CDR3 protein gets one entry after TCRdb re-called the RT-PCR reads with MiXCR. Of roughly 620,000 distinct CDR3 sequences in the sample, 10% to 12% were seen once. Points from the study as a whole: Only a handful of new T cells, the authors suggested, are recruited with each seasonal influenza vaccination.

CDR1 MDHEN and CDR2 SYDVKM come from the germline V gene. V was clipped by 6 bases and J by 3 bases; unmatched bases: 11. CDR3 size: 17 residues. Notes on this clonotype: The antigen is undetermined.

This sample also appeared in a second study, on T cells expressing NK-cell markers. As that study records: Generation of TCR beta cDNA was performed by 5'RACE template switching incorporating UMIs. It was sorted CD3+CD56-NKG2C+, CD3+CD56+NKG2C- and CD3+CD56+NKG2C+ T cells that provided the TCR beta repertoires. Several experiments confined sorting to alpha-beta TCR T cells with an anti-gamma-delta TCR antibody. Of CD8+ T cells, about 1.0-8% belonged to dominant NKG2C+ clonotypes in six or seven donors.

This clonotype was obtained from a man aged 50-59 years who received an inactivated influenza vaccine. This material consisted of PBMCs from blood, taken on the day of vaccination. The J gene is TRBJ2-3, the V gene TRBV28; 11 bases are a match to TRBD2. In DNA, the CDR3 is TGTGCCAGCAGACCTGGACTAGCGGGCGCTATGACAGATACGCAGTATTTT. Translated, it gives CASRPGLAGAMTDTQYF.